A single sample is the source of the 31 T cell receptor beta chains below, sequenced in a study of blood T cell repertoires in COVID-19. The method was immunoSEQ multiplex PCR; TCRdb's version includes in-frame clones alone and lacks a portion of them. Altogether around 99,000 clones are present, 84% being singletons, with the ten largest covering roughly 4.6%. Input material: peripheral blood. These receptors came from a human donor in a cohort sampled during active COVID-19.

This chain uses TRBV27 with TRBJ2-1, with 7 bases fitting TRBD1. This CDR3 region has 13 residues. The junction had 5 bases not matched to a gene; V was cut back by 2 bases and J by 10 bases. Looked up from germline, CDR1 is MNHEY and CDR2 is SMNVEV (reference sequence). CDR3 protein: CASSLLDRDEQFF. The DNA of the CDR3 is TGTGCCAGCAGTTTACTCGACAGGGACGAGCAGTTCTTC.

The chain links TRBV19 to TRBJ1-1; D is ambiguous. The V end lost 7 bases, the J end lost 1 base, and 16 bases lay between the germline ends. Germline V CDR1 and CDR2: LNHDA, SQIVND (reference sequence). This CDR3 spans 15 amino acids. CDR3 sequence (DNA): TGTGCCAGTACTACAATCTGGTCAGGGAACACTGAAGCTTTCTTT. Residues: CASTTIWSGNTEAFF.

V is TRBV6-5 and J is TRBJ2-5; 11 bases are a match to TRBD2. This CDR3 region has 14 residues. J lost 5 bases, V lost 5 bases, and 4 bases had no gene match. Germline lookup yields CDR1 MNHEY and CDR2 SVGAGI. The CDR3 sequence is CASSRLAGYETQYF. In DNA, the CDR3 is TGTGCCAGCAGTAGACTAGCGGGATACGAGACCCAGTACTTC.

This sequence joins TRBV7-2 and TRBJ2-5; 11 bases agree with TRBD2. CDR1 is SGHTA, CDR2 FQGNSA, per germline. The CDR3 extends over 15 amino acids. The trim removed 5 bases at V and 4 bases at J, leaving 6 bases unmatched. Here the CDR3 reads CASSTGTSGGETQYF. The CDR3 nucleotides are TGTGCCAGCAGCACCGGGACTAGCGGCGGAGAGACCCAGTACTTC.

This chain connects TRBV28 to TRBJ1-1; D is perhaps TRBD1 (5 bases). Between the trimmed V and J ends, which lost 5 bases and 10 bases, there was a span of 26 bases. There are 16 residues in the CDR3. Germline CDR1 and CDR2: MDHEN and SYDVKM. CDR3 residues: CASSDTWGGGVGRAFF. Written as DNA, the CDR3 is TGTGCCAGCAGTGATACTTGGGGGGGAGGGGTTGGTAGAGCTTTCTTT.

The chain couples TRBV30 to TRBJ2-1, with D unclear. The CDR3 has 15 amino acids. The germline V gene has CDR1 GTSNPN and CDR2 SVGIG (reference sequence). Trimming shortened V by 0 bases and J by 0 bases, and 9 bases separated the two germline ends. The CDR3: CAWSVSGGSYNEQFF. The CDR3 nucleotides read TGTGCCTGGAGTGTATCCGGCGGCTCCTACAATGAGCAGTTCTTC. The full variable domain, completed using reference TRBV30 and TRBJ2-1, is SQTIHQWPATLVQPVGSPLSLECTVEGTSNPNLYWYRQAAGRGLQLLFYSVGIGQISSEVPQNLSASRPQDRQFILSSKKLLLSDSGFYLCAWSVSGGSYNEQFFGPGTRLTVL.

The V gene is TRBV19, the J gene TRBJ1-1, with TRBD1 as a possible D gene (5 bases). This CDR3 spans 14 amino acids. The V gene lost 1 base and the J gene lost 0 bases, with 6 bases spanning the gap. Germline V gene sequence: CDR1 LNHDA, CDR2 SQIVND (reference sequence). CDR3 in DNA: TGTGCCAGTAGTATAGGCAGGGTGAACACTGAAGCTTTCTTT. It encodes CASSIGRVNTEAFF.

This clone was recorded once. The chain carries TRBV11-3 and TRBJ1-2; 10 nucleotides agree with TRBD1. This CDR3 contains 18 residues. Germline V gene sequence: CDR1 SGHNT, CDR2 YENEEA. Trimming at V came to 1 base and at J to 1 base, leaving 9 bases not matched to a gene. The CDR3 DNA reads TGTGCCAGCAGCTTAGGCAGACTGGACAGGGGGAATAACTATGGCTACACCTTC. This gives the protein CASSLGRLDRGNNYGYTF.

Only a few counts were recorded for this clone. The J gene is TRBJ1-5, the V gene TRBV19; 7 bases match TRBD1. The CDR3 contains 15 residues. The ends lost 4 bases at V and 4 bases at J; junction bases unmatched: 7. The germline gives CDR1 LNHDA, CDR2 SQIVND (reference sequence). CDR3: CASSTSQGGNQPQHF. The CDR3 DNA reads TGTGCCAGTAGTACGTCGCAGGGGGGAAATCAGCCCCAGCATTTT.

This chain connects TRBV4-1 to TRBJ2-5; TRBD2 aligns across 9 bases. CDR3 size: 21 residues. CDR1 and CDR2 from the germline V gene are MGHRA and YSYEKL. With V trimmed by 3 bases and J by 0 bases, 20 bases remained unmatched. CDR3 DNA sequence: TGCGCCAGCAGCCAGTTCTCTAGCGGGACCCCGTTTACGACCCACCAAGAGACCCAGTACTTC. Translated: CASSQFSSGTPFTTHQETQYF.

This clone has only a few counts. The J gene is TRBJ2-7, the V gene TRBV7-9; the D gene is possibly TRBD2 (6 bases). The ends were cut back, 5 bases at V and 4 bases at J, with 12 bases in the middle. Germline V gene lookup returns CDR1 SEHNR and CDR2 FQNEAQ (reference sequence). CDR3 length: 13 residues. Here the CDR3 reads CASSPSGGYEQYV. The CDR3 bases are TGTGCCAGCAGCCCCTCCGGGGGATACGAGCAGTACGTC.

The chain recombines TRBV7-9 with TRBJ1-3; D remains unclear. This CDR3 spans 16 amino acids. The V gene's germline CDR1 is SEHNR and CDR2 FQNEAQ (reference sequence). Trimming cost V 7 bases and J 0 bases, with 16 bases left between them. In nucleotides, the CDR3 is TGTGCCAGCACCTTCAGAGGACTGCTCTCTGGAAACACCATATATTTT. Protein sequence: CASTFRGLLSGNTIYF.

V gene TRBV5-8 combines with J gene TRBJ1-1; D perhaps matches TRBD1 (6 bases). Trimming took off 1 base at V and 1 base at J, with 11 bases between the two ends. The CDR3 has 15 amino acids. The germline V gene has CDR1 SGHTS and CDR2 YDEGEE. The CDR3 DNA reads TGTGCCAGCAGCTTGCTGGGCAGGGGGAACACTGAAGCTTTCTTT. It translates to CASSLLGRGNTEAFF.

This sequence joins TRBV15 and TRBJ1-6; weak D call: TRBD1 (5 bases). The germline CDR1 and CDR2 sequences are LNHNV and YYDKDF (reference sequence). There are 13 residues in the CDR3. Trimming shortened V by 5 bases and J by 11 bases, and 13 bases separated the two germline ends. The CDR3 DNA follows: TGTGCCACCAGCTTACTCAGGGTAACACCCCTCCACTTT. Amino acids: CATSLLRVTPLHF.

This clone was seen a handful of times. The genes are TRBV21-1 and TRBJ2-2; no check of the table's D call, TRBD1, against the DNA was made. TRBV21-1 is annotated as a pseudogene. This CDR3 spans 17 amino acids. CDR3 nucleotides: TGTGCCAGCAGCAAATTGACGGTAAGGGACAGCACCGGGGAGCTGTTTTTT. Residues: CASSKLTVRDSTGELFF.

The chain is built from TRBV3-1 (or the pseudogene TRBV3-2) and TRBJ2-7; perhaps TRBD1 as D (5 bases). The germline V gene encodes CDR1 LGHDT and CDR2 YNNKEL (reference sequence). V was shortened by 4 bases and J by 2 bases, with 15 bases between the two germline ends. This CDR3 comprises 15 residues. In nucleotides, the CDR3 is TGTGCCAGCAGCCGTGGGGCAGATCGCCCCTACGAGCAGTACTTC. Translation gives CASSRGADRPYEQYF.

This rearrangement joins TRBV12-3 or TRBV12-4 to TRBJ2-7; tentative D call: TRBD2 (6 bases). Trimming removed 1 base at V and 6 bases at J, with 10 bases between. The length of the CDR3 is 13 residues. CDR3 DNA sequence: TGTGCCAGCAGTTTAGTCAGGGACTCCGAGCAGTACGTC. Translated, it gives CASSLVRDSEQYV.

The genes are TRBV28 and TRBJ2-7, with 8 nucleotides matching TRBD1. The germline V gene has CDR1 MDHEN and CDR2 SYDVKM. This CDR3 is 15 amino acids long. The junction had 6 bases not matched to a gene; V was cut back by 2 bases and J by 3 bases. CDR3 bases: TGTGCCAGCAGTTTACGCTCTGGACAGGGCTACGAGCAGTACTTC. Translating it yields CASSLRSGQGYEQYF. Together with reference TRBV28 and TRBJ2-7, the CDR3 gives the full variable domain: DVKVTQSSRYLVKRTGEKVFLECVQDMDHENMFWYRQDPGLGLRLIYFSYDVKMKEKGDIPEGYSVSREKKERFSLILESASTNQTSMYLCASSLRSGQGYEQYFGPGTRLTVT.

The chain couples TRBV6-6 to TRBJ1-5; tentative D call: TRBD1 (6 bases). Germline-derived CDR1 and CDR2 are MNHNY and SVGAGI (reference sequence). There are 15 residues in the CDR3. V was shortened by 6 bases and J by 3 bases, with 15 bases between the two germline ends. The CDR3 is CASRSRDNYNQPQHF. CDR3 nucleotides: TGTGCCAGCAGGAGCCGGGACAATTACAATCAGCCCCAGCATTTT.

This rearrangement joins TRBV9 to TRBJ2-1; D may be TRBD2 (6 bases). V was pared by 3 bases and J by 4 bases, with 14 bases between. Germline V gene lookup returns CDR1 SGDLS and CDR2 YYNGEE. There are 15 residues in the CDR3. CDR3 loop: CASSAEGQVYNEQFF. CDR3 sequence (DNA): TGTGCCAGCAGCGCGGAGGGGCAGGTATACAATGAGCAGTTCTTC.

DNA of the CDR3: TGTGCCAGCAGCCAAGATCCTACCGGTATTTACAATGAGCAGTTCTTC. Its translation: CASSQDPTGIYNEQFF. The chain combines TRBV4-2 with TRBJ2-1; unclear D gene. V lost 0 bases and J lost 4, with 13 bases in between. The V gene's germline CDR1 is LGHNA and CDR2 YNFKEQ. CDR3 length: 16 residues.

The V gene is TRBV18, the J gene TRBJ2-3; 13 bases agree with TRBD2. Germline assignment: CDR1 KGHSH and CDR2 LQKENI. The CDR3 extends over 17 amino acids. V trimming: 6 bases; J trimming: 4 bases; junction bases outside the gene matches: 10. Written as DNA, the CDR3 is TGTGCCAGCTCTCCCGGGACTAGCGGGAATCTTGCAGATACGCAGTATTTT. Amino acids: CASSPGTSGNLADTQYF.

This clone was detected a few times. The rearrangement links TRBV10-3 to TRBJ1-5, with D possibly matching TRBD1 (5 bases). This CDR3 has 13 residues. V lost 3 bases and J 4 bases, leaving 7 bases between the germline ends. Germline loops: CDR1 ENHRY, CDR2 SYGVKD. Here the CDR3 reads CAISDRVNQPQHF. CDR3 coding DNA: TGTGCCATCAGTGACAGGGTGAATCAGCCCCAGCATTTT.

The chain joins TRBV7-2 to TRBJ2-2, with TRBD2 matching 8 bases. In germline, CDR1 is SGHTA, CDR2 FQGNSA. The length of the CDR3 is 14 residues. With 7 bases clipped from V and 5 bases from J, the junction kept 6 bases outside the gene matches. The CDR3 loop reads CASTPGGWTGELFF. Here the CDR3 DNA reads TGTGCCAGCACTCCGGGAGGGTGGACCGGGGAGCTGTTTTTT.

This sequence joins TRBV28 and TRBJ1-5; a possible D gene is TRBD1 (5 bases). CDR1 is MDHEN, CDR2 SYDVKM, per germline. The CDR3 runs 17 residues. Trimming took off 4 bases at V and 2 bases at J, with 18 bases between the two ends. The CDR3 reads CASSSGTTGVGNQPQHF. The CDR3 DNA reads as TGTGCCAGCAGTTCCGGGACTACCGGGGTAGGCAATCAGCCCCAGCATTTT.

V gene TRBV5-4 combines with J gene TRBJ2-7, with 9 positions matching TRBD2. This CDR3 has 14 residues. The junction had 6 bases not matched to a gene; V was cut back by 2 bases and J by 6 bases. Germline V lookup: CDR1 SGHNT, CDR2 YYREEE (reference sequence). The CDR3 loop is CASSLGASGAEQYF. The DNA of the CDR3 is TGTGCCAGCAGCTTAGGGGCTAGCGGGGCCGAGCAGTACTTC.

V usage is TRBV5-4 and J usage is TRBJ2-1; TRBD2 aligns across 8 bases. Germline loops: CDR1 SGHNT, CDR2 YYREEE (reference sequence). The trim removed 4 bases at V and 9 bases at J, leaving 12 bases unmatched. The CDR3 sequence is 15 residues long. CDR3 sequence (DNA): TGTGCCAGCAGCCGGGGACTAGGTTTCAGTCCTGAGCAGTTCTTC. Its protein is CASSRGLGFSPEQFF.

V is TRBV7-2 and J is TRBJ1-6; D not resolved. V was clipped by 5 bases and J by 0 bases, with 5 bases between them. The CDR3 is 14 residues long. Germline lookup yields CDR1 SGHTA and CDR2 FQGNSA. As DNA, the CDR3 is TGTGCCAGCAGCCCGAGCTCCTATAATTCACCCCTCCACTTT. This codes for CASSPSSYNSPLHF.

The gene calls are TRBV19 and TRBJ2-3; TRBD2 matches 8 bases. With V trimmed by 2 bases and J by 6 bases, 7 bases remained unmatched. The CDR3 sequence is 15 residues long. Germline values: CDR1 LNHDA, CDR2 SQIVND (reference sequence). This CDR3 is CASSILAGSGDTQYF. As DNA, the CDR3 is TGTGCCAGTAGTATATTAGCGGGGAGTGGCGATACGCAGTATTTT.

J is TRBJ1-5 and V is TRBV6-1, with D unresolved. Trimming stripped 3 bases from V and 7 bases from J, with 10 bases between. Germline V CDR1 and CDR2: MNHNS, SASEGT. The length of the CDR3 is 13 residues. CDR3: CASSDGRRQPQHF. The CDR3 nucleotides read TGTGCCAGCAGTGACGGCAGGAGGCAGCCCCAGCATTTT.

The chain employs TRBV7-2 and TRBJ1-6; possibly TRBD1 for D (5 bases). The germline V gene encodes CDR1 SGHTA and CDR2 FQGNSA. V was trimmed by 1 base and J by 4 bases, leaving 11 bases between them. This CDR3 region has 16 residues. The CDR3 region is CASSLGAGGYNSPLHF. CDR3 nucleotide sequence: TGTGCCAGCAGCTTAGGTGCCGGGGGGTATAATTCACCCCTCCACTTT.